A selection of T cell receptor beta chains follows, all from one sample in a study of blood T cell repertoires in COVID-19. Sequenced by immunoSEQ multiplex PCR; TCRdb stores in-frame clones only, minus some. Counted here are fewer than 250,000 clones, approximately 78% occurring once; the ten biggest clones make up roughly 10%. Sequenced material: peripheral blood. These TCRs come from a woman older than 75 with acute or convalescent COVID-19. Both conserved end residues are trimmed from each CDR3.

V	J	CDR3
TRBV7-9	TRBJ2-7	ASSLSGGAYEQY
TRBV28	TRBJ1-1	ASSWGVNEQEAF
TRBV7-2	TRBJ1-2	ASSLESVYGYT
TRBV27	TRBJ1-6	ASSGGQGYNSPLH
TRBV5-1	TRBJ2-7	ASSSTSGQPSYEQY
TRBV11-2	TRBJ1-5	ASRKGQGVGPQH
TRBV7-3	TRBJ2-3	ASSLISGGADTQY
TRBV27	TRBJ2-3	ASSLNGQIGTDTQY
TRBV24-1	TRBJ2-1	ATSDSPREEQF
TRBV7-9	TRBJ2-3	ASGVGTGGADTQY
TRBV20-1	TRBJ1-1	SVSVNTEAF
TRBV7-2	TRBJ2-4	ASSLVKGENIQY
TRBV6-6	TRBJ2-7	ASSYEGSSYEQY
TRBV2	TRBJ2-2	ASSQTSASNTGELF
TRBV19	TRBJ2-7	ASSKGTGGSGEQY
TRBV4-1	TRBJ1-3	ASSHLGLGNTIY
TRBV9	TRBJ2-3	ASSVGTSVDTQY
TRBV27	TRBJ1-5	ASSSNSIDQPQH
TRBV19	TRBJ2-7	ASSTGTGANEQY
TRBV7-2	TRBJ1-1	ASSLRQGTEAF
TRBV5-4	TRBJ2-5	ASSSTSGSLGETQY
TRBV19	TRBJ2-1	ASSSHGQGATPVNEQF
TRBV7-6	TRBJ1-6	ASSLGGPPNSPLH
TRBV10-2	TRBJ2-5	ASRPTSGAVPETQY
TRBV6-5	TRBJ1-5	ASRLDRALNQPQH
TRBV6-5	TRBJ2-5	ASRASGGYQETQY
TRBV12-3/TRBV12-4	TRBJ1-2	ASSLQGLGGYT
TRBV18	TRBJ1-3	ASSPIGQLNTIY
TRBV4-1	TRBJ1-1	ASSQGQGLNTEAF
TRBV30	TRBJ1-1	AWSVGGTGGTEAF
TRBV4-2	TRBJ2-1	ASSQENVAGGYYEQF
TRBV6-5	TRBJ1-2	ASSYSNRGSGGYT
TRBV30	TRBJ2-7	AWSVQGYQTYEQY
TRBV5-6	TRBJ1-4	ASSSRGGEKLF
TRBV19	TRBJ2-2	ASSWGGPSAGELF
TRBV6-6	TRBJ1-2	ASSPDRGLVYGYT
TRBV5-1	TRBJ2-1	ASSLDSGRGGEQF
TRBV5-1	TRBJ1-1	ASSLDRGVAF
TRBV5-1	TRBJ2-7	ASSLDPGGAYEQY
TRBV29-1	TRBJ2-5	SVERGPREEGQY
TRBV30	TRBJ1-1	AWSEALGVNTEAF
TRBV6-2/TRBV6-3	TRBJ1-3	ASSYSGGGEDTNTIY
TRBV6-5	TRBJ1-2	ASSRPGDRNYGYT
TRBV28	TRBJ2-2	ASRRDRGWTGELF
TRBV7-9	TRBJ1-1	ASSKPPGNTEAF
TRBV6-5	TRBJ1-5	ASSYRGQLSGQPQH
TRBV21-1	TRBJ1-5	ASSITGKGNQPQH
TRBV9	TRBJ2-2	ASSVQGRELF
TRBV24-1	TRBJ2-7	ATSEGASEQY
TRBV9	TRBJ2-5	ASSVVAGGPGETQY
TRBV18	TRBJ1-4	ASSPRSTGGREKLF
TRBV6-6	TRBJ2-2	ASSWAGGVGELF